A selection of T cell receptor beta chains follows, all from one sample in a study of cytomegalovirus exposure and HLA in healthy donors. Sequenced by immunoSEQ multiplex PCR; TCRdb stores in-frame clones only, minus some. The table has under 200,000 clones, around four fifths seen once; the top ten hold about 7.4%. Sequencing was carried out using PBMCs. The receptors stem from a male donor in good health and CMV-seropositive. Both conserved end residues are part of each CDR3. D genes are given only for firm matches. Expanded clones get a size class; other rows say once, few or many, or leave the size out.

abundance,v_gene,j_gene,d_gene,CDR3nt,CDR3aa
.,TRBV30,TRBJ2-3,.,TGTGCCTGGAGTCAATCGGGGGGCACAGATACGCAGTATTTT,CAWSQSGGTDTQYF
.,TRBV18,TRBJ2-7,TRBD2,TGTGCCAGCTCACCCCTTCGTCAGGTGCGGGAGGAGCAGTACTTC,CASSPLRQVREEQYF
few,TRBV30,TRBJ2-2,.,TGTGCCTGGTCGAATAACCAGGGTCTCGCCGGGGAGCTGTTTTTT,CAWSNNQGLAGELFF
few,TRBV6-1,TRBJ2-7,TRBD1,TGTGCCAGCAGTCCGACAGGGGACGAGCAGTACTTC,CASSPTGDEQYF
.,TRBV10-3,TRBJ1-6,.,TGTGCCACCAGGGCCGCAGGGCTGGACGGTAATTCACCCCTCCACTTT,CATRAAGLDGNSPLHF
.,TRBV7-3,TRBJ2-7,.,TGTGCCAGCAGCTTAATCGAGGGCCACGAGCAGTACTTC,CASSLIEGHEQYF
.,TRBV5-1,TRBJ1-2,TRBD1,TGCGCCAGCAGCTTAACCGGGACAGGGACCTATGGCTACACCTTC,CASSLTGTGTYGYTF
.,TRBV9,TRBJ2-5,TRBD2,TGTGCCAGCAGCGTAGGCGGGGGCGGGGGGCCATTAGAGACCCAGTACTTC,CASSVGGGGGPLETQYF
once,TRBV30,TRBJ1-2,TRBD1,TGTGCCTGGAACCCGGGACAGGGCCACTATGGCTACACCTTC,CAWNPGQGHYGYTF
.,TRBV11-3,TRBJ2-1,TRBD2,TGTGCCAGCAGCGCTAGCGGGGGCTGGAACAATGAGCAGTTCTTC,CASSASGGWNNEQFF
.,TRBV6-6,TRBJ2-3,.,TGTGCCAGCACCCTGGCAGGAGATACGCAGTATTTT,CASTLAGDTQYF
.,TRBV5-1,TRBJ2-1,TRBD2,TGCGCCAGCAGCTTGAGCCTAGCGGGGGATGAGCAGTTCTTC,CASSLSLAGDEQFF
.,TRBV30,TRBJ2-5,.,TGTGCCTGGAGTACTCCTCCTCGAGGGATACGAGAGACCCAGTACTTC,CAWSTPPRGIRETQYF
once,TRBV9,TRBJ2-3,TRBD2,TGTGCCAGCAGCGGAGCGGGGGGCCTAGATACGCAGTATTTT,CASSGAGGLDTQYF
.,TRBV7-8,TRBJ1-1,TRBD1,TGTGCCAGCAGCTCCTCGGCCAGGGGGCGGAACACTGAAGCTTTCTTT,CASSSSARGRNTEAFF
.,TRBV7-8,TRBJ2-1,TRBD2,TGTGCCAGCAGCCTAGAGGGACTAGCGCTCAATGAGCAGTTCTTC,CASSLEGLALNEQFF
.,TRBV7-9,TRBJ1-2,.,TGTGCCAGCAGCTTAGCAGGAGCCAACTATGGCTACACCTTC,CASSLAGANYGYTF
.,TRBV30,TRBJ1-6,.,TGTGCCTGGAGTCCGGACAGCCAAAATTCACCCCTCCACTTT,CAWSPDSQNSPLHF